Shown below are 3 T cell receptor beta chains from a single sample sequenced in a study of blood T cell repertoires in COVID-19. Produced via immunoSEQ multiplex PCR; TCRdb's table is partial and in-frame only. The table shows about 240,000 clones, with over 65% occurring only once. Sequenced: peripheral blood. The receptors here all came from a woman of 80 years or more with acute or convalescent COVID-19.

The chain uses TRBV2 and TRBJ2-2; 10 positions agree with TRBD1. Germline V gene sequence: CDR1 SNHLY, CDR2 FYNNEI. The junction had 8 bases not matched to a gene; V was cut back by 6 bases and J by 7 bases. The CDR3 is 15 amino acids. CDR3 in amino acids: CASRSGTGVGGELFF. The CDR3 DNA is TGTGCCAGCAGATCCGGGACAGGGGTCGGCGGGGAGCTGTTTTTT.

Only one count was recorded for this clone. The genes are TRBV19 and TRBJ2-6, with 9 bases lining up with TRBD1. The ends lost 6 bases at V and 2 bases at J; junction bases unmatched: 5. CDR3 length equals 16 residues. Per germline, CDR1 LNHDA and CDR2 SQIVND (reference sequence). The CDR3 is CASSRTGEPGANVLTF. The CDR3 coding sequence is TGTGCCAGTAGCCGGACAGGGGAACCTGGGGCCAACGTCCTGACTTTC.

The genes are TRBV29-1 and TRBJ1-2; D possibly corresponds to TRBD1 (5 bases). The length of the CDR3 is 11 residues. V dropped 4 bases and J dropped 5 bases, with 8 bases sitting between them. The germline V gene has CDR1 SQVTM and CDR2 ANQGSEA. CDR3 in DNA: TGCAGCGTTGGCGGGGGGTATGGCTACACCTTC. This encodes CSVGGGYGYTF.